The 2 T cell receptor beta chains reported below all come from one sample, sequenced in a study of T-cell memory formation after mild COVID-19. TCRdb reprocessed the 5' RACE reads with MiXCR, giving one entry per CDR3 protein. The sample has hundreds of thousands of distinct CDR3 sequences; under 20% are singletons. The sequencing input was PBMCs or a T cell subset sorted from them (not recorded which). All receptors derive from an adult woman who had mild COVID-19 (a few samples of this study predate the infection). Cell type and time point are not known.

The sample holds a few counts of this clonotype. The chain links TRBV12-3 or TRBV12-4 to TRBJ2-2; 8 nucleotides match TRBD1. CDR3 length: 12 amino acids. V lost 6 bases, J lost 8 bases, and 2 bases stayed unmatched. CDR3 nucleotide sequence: TGTGCCAGCAGGACAGGGGCTGGGGAGCTGTTTTTT. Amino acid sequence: CASRTGAGELFF.

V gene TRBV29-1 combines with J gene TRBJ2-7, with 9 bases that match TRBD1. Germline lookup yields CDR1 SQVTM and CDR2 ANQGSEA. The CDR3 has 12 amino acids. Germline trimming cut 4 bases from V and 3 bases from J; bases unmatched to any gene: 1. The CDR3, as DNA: TGCAGCGTTGTGGGACAGGGCTACGAGCAGTACTTC. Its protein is CSVVGQGYEQYF.